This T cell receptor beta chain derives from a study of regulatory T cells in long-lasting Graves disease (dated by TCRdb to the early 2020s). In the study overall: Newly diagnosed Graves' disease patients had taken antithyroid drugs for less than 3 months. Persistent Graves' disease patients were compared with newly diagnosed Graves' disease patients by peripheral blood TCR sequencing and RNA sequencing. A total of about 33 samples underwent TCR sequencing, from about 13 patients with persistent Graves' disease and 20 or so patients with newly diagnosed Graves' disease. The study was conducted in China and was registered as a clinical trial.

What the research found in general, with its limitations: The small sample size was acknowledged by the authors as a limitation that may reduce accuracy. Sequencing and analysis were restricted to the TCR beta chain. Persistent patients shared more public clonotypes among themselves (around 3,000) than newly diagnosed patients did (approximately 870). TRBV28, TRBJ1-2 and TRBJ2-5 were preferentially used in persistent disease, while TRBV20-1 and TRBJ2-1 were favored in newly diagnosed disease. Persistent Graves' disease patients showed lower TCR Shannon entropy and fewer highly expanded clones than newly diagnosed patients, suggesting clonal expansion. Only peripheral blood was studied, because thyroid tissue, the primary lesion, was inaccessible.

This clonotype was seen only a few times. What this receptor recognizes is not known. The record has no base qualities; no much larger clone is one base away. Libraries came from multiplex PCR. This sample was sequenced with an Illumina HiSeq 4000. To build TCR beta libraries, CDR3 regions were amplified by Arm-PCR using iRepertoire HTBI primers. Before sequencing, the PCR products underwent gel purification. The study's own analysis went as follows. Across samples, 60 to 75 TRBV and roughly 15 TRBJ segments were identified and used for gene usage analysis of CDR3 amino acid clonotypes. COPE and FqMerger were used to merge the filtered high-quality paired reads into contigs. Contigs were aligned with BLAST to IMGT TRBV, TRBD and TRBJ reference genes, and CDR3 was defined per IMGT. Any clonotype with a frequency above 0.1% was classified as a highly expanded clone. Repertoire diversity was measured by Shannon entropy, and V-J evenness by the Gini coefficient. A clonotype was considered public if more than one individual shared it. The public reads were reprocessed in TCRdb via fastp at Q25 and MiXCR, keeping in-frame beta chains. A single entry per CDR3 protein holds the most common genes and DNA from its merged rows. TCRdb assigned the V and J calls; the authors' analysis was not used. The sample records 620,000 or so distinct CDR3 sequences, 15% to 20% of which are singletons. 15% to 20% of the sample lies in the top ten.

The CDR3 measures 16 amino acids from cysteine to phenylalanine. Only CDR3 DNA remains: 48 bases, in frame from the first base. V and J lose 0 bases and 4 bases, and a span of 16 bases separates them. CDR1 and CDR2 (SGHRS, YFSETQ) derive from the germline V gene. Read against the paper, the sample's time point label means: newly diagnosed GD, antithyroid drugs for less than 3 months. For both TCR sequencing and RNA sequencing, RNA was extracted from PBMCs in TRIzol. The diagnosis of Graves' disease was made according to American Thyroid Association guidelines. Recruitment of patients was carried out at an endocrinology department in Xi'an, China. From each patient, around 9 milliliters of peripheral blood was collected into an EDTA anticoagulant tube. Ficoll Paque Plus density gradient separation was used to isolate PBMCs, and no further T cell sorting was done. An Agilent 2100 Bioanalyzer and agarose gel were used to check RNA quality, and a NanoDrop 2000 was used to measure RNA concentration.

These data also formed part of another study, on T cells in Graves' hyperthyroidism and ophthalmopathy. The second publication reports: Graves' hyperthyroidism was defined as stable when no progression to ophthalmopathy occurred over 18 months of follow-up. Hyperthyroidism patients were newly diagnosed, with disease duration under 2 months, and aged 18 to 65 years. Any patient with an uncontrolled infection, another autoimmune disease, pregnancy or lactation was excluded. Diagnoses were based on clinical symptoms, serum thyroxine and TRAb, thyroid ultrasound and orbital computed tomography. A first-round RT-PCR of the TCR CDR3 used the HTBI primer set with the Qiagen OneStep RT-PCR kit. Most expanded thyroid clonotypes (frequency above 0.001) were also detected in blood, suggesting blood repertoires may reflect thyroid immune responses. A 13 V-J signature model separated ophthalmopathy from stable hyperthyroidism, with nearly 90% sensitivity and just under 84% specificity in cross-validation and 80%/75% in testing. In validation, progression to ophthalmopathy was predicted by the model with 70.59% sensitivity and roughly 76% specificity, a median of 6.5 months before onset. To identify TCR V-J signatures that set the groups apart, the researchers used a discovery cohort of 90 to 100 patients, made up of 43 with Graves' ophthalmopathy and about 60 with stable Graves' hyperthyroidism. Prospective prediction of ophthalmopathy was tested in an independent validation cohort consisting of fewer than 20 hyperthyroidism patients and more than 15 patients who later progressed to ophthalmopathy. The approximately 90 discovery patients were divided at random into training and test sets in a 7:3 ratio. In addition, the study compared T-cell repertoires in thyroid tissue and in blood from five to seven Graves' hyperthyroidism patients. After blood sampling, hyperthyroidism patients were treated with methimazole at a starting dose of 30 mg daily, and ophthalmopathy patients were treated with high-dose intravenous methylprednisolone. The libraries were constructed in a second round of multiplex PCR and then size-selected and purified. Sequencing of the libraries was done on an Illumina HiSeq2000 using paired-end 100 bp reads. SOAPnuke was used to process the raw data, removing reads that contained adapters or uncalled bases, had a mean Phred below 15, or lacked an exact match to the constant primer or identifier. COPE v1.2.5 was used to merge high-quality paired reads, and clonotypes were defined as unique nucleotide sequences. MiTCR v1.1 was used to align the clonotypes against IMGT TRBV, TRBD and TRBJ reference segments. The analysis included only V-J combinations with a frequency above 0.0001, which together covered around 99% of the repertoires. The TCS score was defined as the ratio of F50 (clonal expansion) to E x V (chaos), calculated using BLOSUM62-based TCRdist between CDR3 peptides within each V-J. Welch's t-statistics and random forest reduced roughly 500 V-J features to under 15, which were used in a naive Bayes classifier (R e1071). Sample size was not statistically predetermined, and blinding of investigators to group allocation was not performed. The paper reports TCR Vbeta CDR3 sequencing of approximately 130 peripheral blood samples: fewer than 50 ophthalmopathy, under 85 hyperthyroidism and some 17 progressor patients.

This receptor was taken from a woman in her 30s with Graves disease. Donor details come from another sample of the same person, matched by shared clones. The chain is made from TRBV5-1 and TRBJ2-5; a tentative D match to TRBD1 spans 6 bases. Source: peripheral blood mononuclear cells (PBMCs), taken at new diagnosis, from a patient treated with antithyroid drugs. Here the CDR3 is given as CASSLEGRGERETQYF. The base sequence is TGCGCCAGCAGCTTGGAGGGCAGGGGAGAGCGAGAGACCCAGTACTTC.